These 9 T cell receptor beta chains share one sample of origin, sequenced in a study of cytomegalovirus exposure and HLA in healthy donors. Use of 60 Vbeta and 13 Jbeta primers characterized the PCR. TCRdb's copy holds only in-frame clones and misses some; the assay was immunoSEQ multiplex PCR. The sample yields over 150,000 clones, around 85% seen once. The sample comprised PBMCs. The receptors stem from a man between 35 and 55 years old in good health and CMV-seronegative.

Note on this clone: Other DNA sequences of this sample code for an identical CDR3. CDR3 region: CASSPRTSGGSGANVLTF. CDR3 in DNA: TGTGCCAGCAGTCCGCGGACTAGCGGGGGCTCTGGGGCCAACGTCCTGACTTTC. The genes are TRBV27 and TRBJ2-6; 13 bases line up with TRBD2. The CDR3 loop spans 18 amino acids. After removal of 5 bases from V and 0 bases from J, the junction contained 4 bases not matched to a gene. The germline gives CDR1 MNHEY, CDR2 SMNVEV (reference sequence).

The V gene is TRBV11-3, the J gene TRBJ2-1; 7 nucleotides align to TRBD1. J lost 0 bases, V lost 4 bases, and 12 bases had no gene match. The CDR3 extends over 18 amino acids. The germline CDR1 and CDR2 sequences are SGHNT and YENEEA. The CDR3 region has the DNA TGTGCCAGCAGCTCGACAGGGTTTGGAGTTGGCTCCTACAATGAGCAGTTCTTC. This codes for CASSSTGFGVGSYNEQFF.

A note on this clone: Other nucleotide sequences in the sample specify the same CDR3. This sequence joins TRBV5-6 and TRBJ2-7; D not resolved. This CDR3 comprises 15 residues. Per germline, CDR1 SGHDT and CDR2 YYEEEE. Trimming left V 1 base short and J 2 bases short, with 13 bases between. CDR3 amino acids: CASSLKQEIPYEQYF. CDR3 bases: TGTGCCAGCAGCTTGAAGCAGGAAATTCCCTACGAGCAGTACTTC.

The CDR3 region has the DNA TGCGCCAGCAGCCAAGATCCGGGAATGCGGGGTGAAAAACTGTTTTTT. This encodes CASSQDPGMRGEKLFF. This chain joins TRBV4-1 and TRBJ1-4; D is unresolved. The CDR3 has 16 residues. The germline CDR1 and CDR2 sequences are MGHRA and YSYEKL. Trimming pared 0 bases from V and 7 bases from J, leaving 15 bases between.

V gene TRBV9 combines with J gene TRBJ1-5; D remains ambiguous. Germline V CDR1 and CDR2: SGDLS, YYNGEE. CDR3 size: 14 residues. Trimming took 3 bases from V and 1 from J, leaving 8 bases between them. CDR3 bases: TGTGCCAGCAGCGACGGCGGGAGCAATCAGCCCCAGCATTTT. Its protein is CASSDGGSNQPQHF.

This chain uses TRBV27 with TRBJ2-7, with D perhaps matching TRBD2 (6 bases). From germline, CDR1 is MNHEY and CDR2 SMNVEV (reference sequence). The CDR3 loop spans 13 amino acids. The V end lost 6 bases, the J end lost 2 bases, and 11 bases lay between the germline ends. CDR3 loop: CASRPGDAYEQYF. CDR3 coding DNA: TGTGCCAGCAGACCGGGGGACGCCTACGAGCAGTACTTC.

The V gene is TRBV6-5, the J gene TRBJ1-3; D gene ambiguous. Germline CDR1 and CDR2: MNHEY and SVGAGI. Trimming shortened V by 5 bases and J by 0 bases, and 8 bases separated the two germline ends. This CDR3 has 14 amino acids. The CDR3 here is CASSDFSSGNTIYF. In DNA, the CDR3 is TGTGCCAGCAGTGACTTTAGCTCTGGAAACACCATATATTTT.

The chain uses TRBV9 and TRBJ2-3, with TRBD2 matching 8 bases. Trimming removed 3 bases from V and 2 bases from J; junction bases left unmatched: 8. The CDR3 extends over 16 amino acids. The germline CDR1 and CDR2 sequences are SGDLS and YYNGEE. This chain's CDR3 is CASSDGTGGNTDTQYF. As DNA, the CDR3 is TGTGCCAGCAGCGACGGAACGGGGGGGAACACAGATACGCAGTATTTT.

This clone was found a few times. The rearrangement uses TRBV15 and TRBJ2-3, with 15 bases matching TRBD2. The CDR3 length is 18 residues. The V segment lost 3 bases and the J segment 2 bases; nucleotides outside the gene matches: 6. Germline V CDR1 and CDR2: LNHNV, YYDKDF (reference sequence). This CDR3 reads CATSSSGTSGGYTDTQYF. CDR3 nucleotide sequence: TGTGCCACCAGCAGCTCCGGGACTAGCGGGGGGTACACAGATACGCAGTATTTT.